The clone carrying this T cell receptor (beta chain) was detected only a few times. Deletions cut 6 bases from V and 3 bases from J, with 12 bases between. The CDR3 is made up of 13 amino acids. Germline-derived CDR1 and CDR2 are SQVTM and ANQGSEA. Under the authors' procedure: Reference gene primers were amplified, and this amplification served to estimate nucleated cell counts. Libraries were prepared by immunoSEQ multiplex PCR; TCRdb keeps only in-frame clonotypes and omits some of them. V and J calls and clone size are as listed in that table; D and trimming were resolved from the DNA. The repertoire holds some 670,000 clones, with approximately 90% as singletons. This specimen belongs to a study of blood T cell repertoires in COVID-19. Study details: The United States, Italy and Spain were the sources of the acute and convalescent COVID-19 samples. The cDNA or gDNA used as material had been derived from T cells, B-cell-depleted T cells, or PBMCs.

The sequenced sample was peripheral blood. The clonotype was recovered from a young woman with acute or convalescent COVID-19. This rearrangement joins TRBV29-1 to TRBJ1-3, with D possibly matching TRBD1 (6 bases). In DNA form, the CDR3 reads TGCAGCGTCCAACAGGGTGGTGGAAACACCATATATTTT. This encodes CSVQQGGGNTIYF.